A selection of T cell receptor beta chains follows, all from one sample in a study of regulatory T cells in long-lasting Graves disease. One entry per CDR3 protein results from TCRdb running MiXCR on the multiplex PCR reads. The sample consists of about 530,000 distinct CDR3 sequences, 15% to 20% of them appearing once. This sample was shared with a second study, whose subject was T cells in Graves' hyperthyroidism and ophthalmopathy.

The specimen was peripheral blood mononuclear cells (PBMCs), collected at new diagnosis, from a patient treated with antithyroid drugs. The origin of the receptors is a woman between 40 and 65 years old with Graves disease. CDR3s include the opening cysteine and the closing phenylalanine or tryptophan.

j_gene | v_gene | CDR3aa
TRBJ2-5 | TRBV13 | CASSPTPRGLAETQYF
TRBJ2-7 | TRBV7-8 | CASSPTRTGVIPYEQYF
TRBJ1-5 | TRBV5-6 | CASSRRSGNQPQHF
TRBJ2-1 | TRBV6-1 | CASSEALGQYNEQFF
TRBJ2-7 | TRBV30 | CAWDRTYEQYF
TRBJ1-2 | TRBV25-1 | CASSEMGGYTF
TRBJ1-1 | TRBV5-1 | CASSSPTGSAEAFF
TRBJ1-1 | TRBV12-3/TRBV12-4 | CASSFGRVDTEAFF
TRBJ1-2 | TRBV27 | CASSLSGQGLYGYTF
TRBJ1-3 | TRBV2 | CASGSRGSGNTIYF
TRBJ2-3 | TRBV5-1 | CASSLEGEMHTDTQYF
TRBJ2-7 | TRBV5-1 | CASRPDNPSSYEQYF
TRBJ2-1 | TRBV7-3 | CASSLKGGFGSSSYNEQFF
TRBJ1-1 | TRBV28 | CASSQGSVNTEAFF
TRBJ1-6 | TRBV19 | CASHYNSPLHF
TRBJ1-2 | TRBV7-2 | CASSLAQVYGYTF
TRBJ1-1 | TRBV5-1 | CASSPGNMNTEAFF
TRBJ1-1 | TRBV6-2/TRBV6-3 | CASSFIDINTEAFF
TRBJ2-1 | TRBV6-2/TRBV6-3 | CASSWGDEQFF
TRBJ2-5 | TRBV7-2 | CASSLAVVKGQETQYF
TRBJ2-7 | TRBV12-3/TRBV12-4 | CASSSTGPNSYEQYF
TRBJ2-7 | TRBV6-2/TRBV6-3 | CASSYQGQSYEQYF